These T cell receptor beta chains were read from a single sample in a study of cytomegalovirus exposure and HLA in healthy donors. Repertoires were generated with immunoSEQ multiplex PCR, while TCRdb's copy carries only in-frame clones and drops some. The sample consists of about 150,000 clones, roughly 10% of them appearing once. The sample was PBMCs. All receptors come from a male donor in good health and CMV-seronegative. CDR3s include the opening cysteine and the closing phenylalanine or tryptophan. D genes are given only for firm matches. Where a row states a size, it is once, few, many or the class of an expanded clone; other rows omit it.

CSVLTGPNTEAFF | TGCAGCGTCCTAACAGGCCCGAACACTGAAGCTTTCTTT | TRBV29-1 | few | NA | TRBJ1-1
CASRGAGINEQFF | TGTGCCAGCAGGGGGGCAGGGATCAATGAGCAGTTCTTC | TRBV7-3 | NA | NA | TRBJ2-1
CASELAGGGTDTQYF | TGTGCCAGTGAACTAGCGGGGGGTGGAACAGATACGCAGTATTTT | TRBV28 | NA | TRBD2 | TRBJ2-3
CASSQRTPILMAGELFF | TGTGCCAGCAGCCAAAGGACTCCCATTCTCATGGCCGGGGAGCTGTTTTTT | TRBV14 | few | NA | TRBJ2-2
CASSDTFYGYTF | TGTGCCAGCTCAGACACTTTCTATGGCTACACCTTC | TRBV28 | few | NA | TRBJ1-2
CASRGGMSNQPQHF | TGTGCCAGCCGGGGGGGCATGAGCAATCAGCCCCAGCATTTT | TRBV27 | few | NA | TRBJ1-5
CASSYGTPRNTIYF | TGTGCCAGCAGTTACGGGACACCCAGAAACACCATATATTTT | TRBV6-5 | few | NA | TRBJ1-3
CASSPTSVRNTYEQYF | TGCGCCAGCAGCCCCACATCCGTTCGCAATACCTACGAGCAGTACTTC | TRBV4-3 | NA | NA | TRBJ2-7
CASSLGLRGTGNTIYF | TGTGCCAGCAGCTTAGGCCTAAGGGGGACTGGAAACACCATATATTTT | TRBV13 | few | NA | TRBJ1-3
CASSYSSGGWGDTQYF | TGTGCCAGCAGTTACTCCTCAGGGGGCTGGGGAGATACGCAGTATTTT | TRBV6-6 | NA | TRBD1 | TRBJ2-3
CASSGAGATETQYF | TGCGCCAGCAGCGGAGCGGGAGCGACGGAGACCCAGTACTTC | TRBV5-1 | NA | TRBD2 | TRBJ2-5
CASSPRFSVPGDQETQYF | TGTGCCAGCAGCCCCCGCTTCTCAGTCCCGGGGGACCAAGAGACCCAGTACTTC | TRBV9 | NA | NA | TRBJ2-5
CASSSHRGPGANVLTF | TGTGCCAGTAGTTCCCACAGGGGACCCGGGGCCAACGTCCTGACTTTC | TRBV19 | once | TRBD1 | TRBJ2-6
CASSSGLETQYF | TGTGCCAGCAGTTCGGGTTTAGAGACCCAGTACTTC | TRBV27 | few | NA | TRBJ2-5
CASSPTGTSYEQYF | TGTGCCAGCAGCCCCACCGGGACTAGCTACGAGCAGTACTTC | TRBV5-6 | few | TRBD2 | TRBJ2-7
CASSYGLTRDTEAFF | TGTGCCAGCAGTTACGGGCTGACCAGGGATACTGAAGCTTTCTTT | TRBV6-5 | NA | NA | TRBJ1-1
CASSHPGQGADEQHF | TGTGCCAGTAGTCACCCGGGACAGGGGGCGGACGAGCAGCACTTC | TRBV19 | NA | TRBD1 | TRBJ2-7